This TCR beta chain comes out of a study of T cell repertoires in cytomegalovirus infection. Turning to the study itself: Indicated by public TCR beta signatures were CMV infection and matching HLA type.

Study-wide findings and caveats: CMV carriers with the relevant HLA were identified by cumulative public TCR beta family frequency. Clonotype analysis showed dominance of the ex vivo response by HLA-C-restricted CMV-specific TCR beta clonotypes.

TCRdb re-called the reads with MiXCR, one entry per CDR3 protein. The sample has about 530,000 distinct CDR3 sequences, about 30% seen once. This clonotype was seen a single time. The antigen is unknown. Germline CDR1 SEHNR, CDR2 FQNEAQ (reference sequence). Trimming removed 5 bases at V and 7 bases at J, with 11 bases between. The CDR3 is made up of 13 amino acids. Material for sequencing was PBMCs. This clonotype was obtained from a human donor in good health (CMV status not recorded). Some clones in this sample may be carry-over from other donors' samples. The chain is built from TRBV7-9 and TRBJ2-2; D is uncertain. CDR3 region: CASSPESIGELFF. CDR3 nucleotides: TGTGCCAGCAGCCCAGAGTCAATCGGGGAGCTGTTTTTT.